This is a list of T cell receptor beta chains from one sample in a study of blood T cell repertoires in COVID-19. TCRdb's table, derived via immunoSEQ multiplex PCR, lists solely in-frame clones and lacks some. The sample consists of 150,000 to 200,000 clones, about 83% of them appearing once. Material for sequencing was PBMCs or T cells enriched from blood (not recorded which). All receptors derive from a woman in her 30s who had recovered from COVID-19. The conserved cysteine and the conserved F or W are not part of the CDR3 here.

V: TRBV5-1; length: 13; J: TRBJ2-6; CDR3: ASSLSGSGANVLT
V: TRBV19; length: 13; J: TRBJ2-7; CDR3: ASSIAAGGYYEQY
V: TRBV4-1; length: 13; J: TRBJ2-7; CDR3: ASSQDPGQGYEQY
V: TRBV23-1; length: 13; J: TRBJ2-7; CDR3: ASSQRDRGFYEQY
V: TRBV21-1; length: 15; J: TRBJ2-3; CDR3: ASSKAQGGSGTDTQY
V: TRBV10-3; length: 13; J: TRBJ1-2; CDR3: ATDRQPGPTYGYT
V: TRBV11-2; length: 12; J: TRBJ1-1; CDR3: ASSFYRGDTEAF
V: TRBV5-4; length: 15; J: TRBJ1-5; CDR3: ASSLADFGTIHQPQH
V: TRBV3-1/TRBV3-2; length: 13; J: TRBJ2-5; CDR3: ASSQSGLVIETQY
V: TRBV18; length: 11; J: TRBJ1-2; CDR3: ASSRTVNYGYT
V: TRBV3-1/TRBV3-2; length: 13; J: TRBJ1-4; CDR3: ASSPYTPGNEKLF
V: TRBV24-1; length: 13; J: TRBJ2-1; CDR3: ATRDGQARDHEQF
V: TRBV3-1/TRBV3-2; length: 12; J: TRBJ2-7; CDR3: ASSLLTDAYEQY
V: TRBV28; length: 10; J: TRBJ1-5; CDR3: ASNRGNQPQH
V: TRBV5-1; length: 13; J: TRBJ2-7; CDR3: ASSLAEEGPYEQY
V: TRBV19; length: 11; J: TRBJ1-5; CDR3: ASSTQGDQPQH
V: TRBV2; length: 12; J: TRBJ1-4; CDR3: ASSSQGINEKLF